This T cell receptor beta chain was identified during a study of blood T cell repertoires in COVID-19. Study background: COVID-19 samples from acute and convalescent phases originated in the United States, Italy and Spain. Sources were T cells, B-cell-depleted T cells, or PBMCs; the material itself was cDNA or gDNA.

The method was immunoSEQ multiplex PCR; TCRdb's version includes in-frame clones alone and lacks a portion of them. The data contain about 42,000 clones, approximately 91% of them seen just once; the ten biggest clones take up about 2.4%. The CDR3 consists of 14 residues. CDR1 is LNHDA and CDR2 is SQIVND in the germline V gene (reference sequence). Trimming at V came to 4 bases and at J to 6 bases, leaving 3 bases not matched to a gene. Specimen: peripheral blood. The clonotype was recovered from a human donor in a cohort sampled during active COVID-19. This sequence joins TRBV19 and TRBJ1-6; TRBD1 matches at 7 bases. The CDR3, as DNA: TGTGCCAGTAGTAGGGGGACAGCTAATTCACCCCTCCACTTT. Encoded protein: CASSRGTANSPLHF.